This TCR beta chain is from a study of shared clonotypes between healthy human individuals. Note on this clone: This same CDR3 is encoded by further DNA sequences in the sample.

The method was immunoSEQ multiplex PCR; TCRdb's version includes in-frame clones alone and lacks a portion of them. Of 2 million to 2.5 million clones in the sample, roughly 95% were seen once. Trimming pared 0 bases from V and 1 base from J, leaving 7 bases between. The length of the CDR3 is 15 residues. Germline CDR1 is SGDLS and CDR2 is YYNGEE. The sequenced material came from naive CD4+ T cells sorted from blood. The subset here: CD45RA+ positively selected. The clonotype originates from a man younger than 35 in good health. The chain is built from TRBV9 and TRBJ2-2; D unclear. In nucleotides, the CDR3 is TGTGCCAGCAGCGTAGAAGGCATGAACACCGGGGAGCTGTTTTTT. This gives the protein CASSVEGMNTGELFF.